This T cell receptor (beta chain) was sequenced during a study of T cells in Graves' hyperthyroidism and ophthalmopathy. Study-wide findings and caveats: Blood shared most expanded thyroid clonotypes above 0.001.

V dropped 3 bases and J dropped 2; count of bases not matched to a gene: 15. The CDR3 has 18 amino acids. Germline CDR1 and CDR2: MDHEN and SYDVKM. Points on this clonotype: What it binds is not known.

Amplified regions were TCR beta CDR3 sequences from RNA transcripts. First-round RT-PCR of the TCR CDR3 relied on the HTBI primer set. TCRdb reanalysed the multiplex PCR reads using MiXCR and keeps one entry per CDR3 protein. The sample carries under 250,000 distinct CDR3 sequences, around 25% recorded once. The receptor comes from a woman between 40 and 55 years old with Graves' ophthalmopathy. Input material: blood. The rearrangement joins TRBV28 to TRBJ2-7; 8 bases match TRBD2. For the CDR3, the DNA is TGTGCCAGCAGTTTGGGGGCGGGAGGAAAGGGAGGGGCCTACGAGCAGTACTTC. It encodes CASSLGAGGKGGAYEQYF.